The rows below give T cell receptor beta chains drawn from one sample of a study of response to subunit inactivated influenza vaccine. TCRdb independently ran MiXCR on the RT-PCR reads; one entry per CDR3 protein. The table lists hundreds of thousands of distinct CDR3 sequences, over 9.5% of them singletons, with roughly 10% in the top ten. This specimen consisted of PBMCs from blood, obtained on the day of vaccination. The source of these receptors is a man aged 50 to 60 who received an inactivated influenza vaccine. Each CDR3 is given with its conserved first and last residue. Each record gives: CDR3 length, clone size, V gene, D gene, J gene, CDR3 protein, CDR3 DNA. A D gene is named only where the DNA matches it firmly. Expanded clones are given a class, and other clones once, few, many or no size at all.

length: 14
size: few
V: TRBV7-3
D: .
J: TRBJ1-1
CDR3: CASSLRRVGTEAFF
DNA: TGTGCCAGCAGCTTGCGCAGGGTGGGCACTGAAGCTTTCTTT

length: 14
size: .
V: TRBV10-1
D: .
J: TRBJ2-3
CDR3: CASSDFLVADTQYF
DNA: TGCGCCAGCAGCGATTTTCTAGTTGCAGATACGCAGTATTTT

length: 14
size: few
V: TRBV20-1
D: .
J: TRBJ1-2
CDR3: CSARDLGHGYGYTF
DNA: TGCAGTGCTAGAGATCTGGGACACGGGTATGGCTACACCTTC

length: 13
size: few
V: TRBV4-3
D: .
J: TRBJ1-1
CDR3: CASSRLGNTEAFF
DNA: TGCGCCAGCAGCCGGCTAGGGAACACTGAAGCTTTCTTT

length: 16
size: .
V: TRBV5-1
D: .
J: TRBJ1-5
CDR3: CASSFRGASGNQPQHF
DNA: TGCGCCAGCAGCTTTAGGGGCGCCTCTGGAAATCAGCCCCAGCATTTT

length: 16
size: many
V: TRBV5-1
D: .
J: TRBJ2-5
CDR3: CASSLALTRRKETQYF
DNA: TGCGCCAGCAGCTTGGCCCTCACTAGGAGGAAAGAGACCCAGTACTTC

length: 14
size: once
V: TRBV29-1
D: .
J: TRBJ2-1
CDR3: CSVEVRGTYNEQFF
DNA: TGCAGCGTTGAAGTCCGGGGTACCTACAATGAGCAGTTCTTC

length: 17
size: few
V: TRBV28
D: .
J: TRBJ2-7
CDR3: CASSLRVELRSSYEQYF
DNA: TGTGCCAGCAGTTTGCGGGTAGAACTAAGGAGCTCCTACGAGCAGTACTTC

length: 17
size: few
V: TRBV27
D: .
J: TRBJ1-5
CDR3: CASSPIGGRDWNQPQHF
DNA: TGTGCCAGCAGTCCCATAGGAGGCAGGGATTGGAACCAGCCCCAGCATTTT

length: 14
size: .
V: TRBV25-1
D: TRBD2
J: TRBJ2-7
CDR3: CASTDSGVPNEQYF
DNA: TGTGCCAGCACCGACAGCGGGGTACCTAATGAGCAGTACTTC

length: 15
size: .
V: TRBV12-3/TRBV12-4
D: TRBD2
J: TRBJ2-1
CDR3: CASSSGTRSDSEQFF
DNA: TGTGCCAGCAGTTCCGGGACTAGAAGCGACAGTGAGCAGTTCTTC

length: 15
size: few
V: TRBV6-2/TRBV6-3
D: .
J: TRBJ2-7
CDR3: CASSPGLLSSYEQYF
DNA: TGTGCCAGCAGCCCAGGACTACTCTCATCCTACGAGCAGTACTTC

length: 15
size: many
V: TRBV7-9
D: .
J: TRBJ2-2
CDR3: CASSKSMGNTGELFF
DNA: TGTGCCAGCAGCAAGAGCATGGGGAACACCGGGGAGCTGTTTTTT

length: 17
size: many
V: TRBV5-1
D: TRBD2
J: TRBJ2-2
CDR3: CASRRTSGRIAAGELFF
DNA: TGCGCCAGCAGACGGACTAGCGGGAGAATTGCGGCCGGGGAGCTGTTTTTT

length: 13
size: .
V: TRBV20-1
D: TRBD1
J: TRBJ2-4
CDR3: CSAGDRGKNIQYF
DNA: TGCAGTGCGGGTGACAGGGGAAAAAACATTCAGTACTTC

length: 13
size: .
V: TRBV7-9
D: .
J: TRBJ2-3
CDR3: CASSFARPDTQYF
DNA: TGTGCCAGCAGCTTCGCCCGCCCAGATACGCAGTATTTT

length: 15
size: few
V: TRBV5-1
D: TRBD2
J: TRBJ2-7
CDR3: CASSLRLAGGWEQYF
DNA: TGCGCCAGCAGCTTGAGACTAGCGGGAGGATGGGAGCAGTACTTC

length: 15
size: many
V: TRBV6-5
D: .
J: TRBJ2-7
CDR3: CASSYSLGDKSEQYF
DNA: TGTGCCAGCAGTTACTCTCTGGGAGATAAATCCGAGCAGTACTTC

length: 19
size: .
V: TRBV13
D: TRBD2
J: TRBJ2-1
CDR3: CASCLTSGVRIKSYNEQFF
DNA: TGTGCCAGCTGTTTGACTAGCGGGGTCCGCATAAAATCCTACAATGAGCAGTTCTTC

length: 16
size: .
V: TRBV12-3/TRBV12-4
D: .
J: TRBJ2-3
CDR3: CASSPTGPPPADTQYF
DNA: TGTGCCAGCAGTCCGACCGGGCCCCCGCCGGCAGATACGCAGTATTTT

length: 15
size: few
V: TRBV20-1
D: TRBD1
J: TRBJ2-5
CDR3: CSARTNIDRGVAQYF
DNA: TGCAGTGCTAGAACTAATATTGACAGGGGGGTGGCCCAGTACTTC

length: 14
size: few
V: TRBV6-2/TRBV6-3
D: .
J: TRBJ1-1
CDR3: CASRLLRGFTEAFF
DNA: TGTGCCAGCCGCCTTCTCAGGGGCTTCACTGAAGCTTTCTTT

length: 12
size: few
V: TRBV2
D: .
J: TRBJ2-7
CDR3: CASMGETYEQYF
DNA: TGTGCCAGCATGGGAGAGACCTACGAGCAGTACTTC

length: 15
size: .
V: TRBV28
D: .
J: TRBJ1-2
CDR3: CASSRFGGADYGYTF
DNA: TGTGCCAGCAGTCGTTTTGGGGGCGCCGACTATGGCTACACCTTC

length: 14
size: few
V: TRBV19
D: .
J: TRBJ1-5
CDR3: CASSTRHSNQPQHF
DNA: TGTGCCAGTAGTACGAGACATTCTAATCAGCCCCAGCATTTT

length: 16
size: .
V: TRBV4-3
D: .
J: TRBJ2-5
CDR3: CASSQEGLRDIETQYF
DNA: TGCGCCAGCAGCCAAGAGGGACTAAGGGACATTGAGACCCAGTACTTC

length: 15
size: .
V: TRBV4-1
D: TRBD1
J: TRBJ2-7
CDR3: CASSPGGRSSYEQYF
DNA: TGCGCCAGCAGCCCAGGGGGCAGGAGCTCCTACGAGCAGTACTTC

length: 16
size: .
V: TRBV30
D: TRBD2
J: TRBJ2-3
CDR3: CAWSVGLAGNTDTQYF
DNA: TGTGCCTGGAGTGTAGGGCTAGCGGGGAACACAGATACGCAGTATTTT

length: 14
size: once
V: TRBV5-1
D: .
J: TRBJ2-5
CDR3: CASSVAGVEETQYF
DNA: TGCGCCAGCAGCGTTGCAGGAGTAGAAGAGACCCAGTACTTC

length: 13
size: few
V: TRBV6-1
D: .
J: TRBJ2-5
CDR3: CASGRTVQETQYF
DNA: TGTGCCAGCGGACGGACAGTCCAAGAGACCCAGTACTTC

length: 12
size: few
V: TRBV15
D: .
J: TRBJ2-5
CDR3: CATQSFQETQYF
DNA: TGTGCGACACAGAGCTTCCAAGAGACCCAGTACTTC

length: 12
size: .
V: TRBV7-2
D: .
J: TRBJ2-1
CDR3: CASSLERGGQFF
DNA: TGTGCCAGCAGCTTAGAACGTGGAGGGCAGTTCTTC

length: 14
size: few
V: TRBV6-1
D: TRBD1
J: TRBJ2-1
CDR3: CASLRTGGGGEQFF
DNA: TGTGCCAGCTTGCGGACAGGGGGCGGTGGTGAGCAGTTCTTC

length: 17
size: .
V: TRBV20-1
D: TRBD2
J: TRBJ2-3
CDR3: CSARSPLAGTSTDTQYF
DNA: TGCAGTGCTAGATCCCCCCTAGCGGGAACTAGCACAGATACGCAGTATTTT

length: 21
size: .
V: TRBV3-1
D: TRBD1
J: TRBJ2-6
CDR3: CASSTMNPPDRDRSGANVLTF
DNA: TGTGCCAGCAGCACCATGAACCCGCCGGACAGGGACCGGTCTGGGGCCAACGTCCTGACTTTC

length: 15
size: .
V: TRBV7-2
D: .
J: TRBJ2-5
CDR3: CASSFLRRAQETQYF
DNA: TGTGCCAGCAGCTTCCTCCGAAGGGCCCAAGAGACCCAGTACTTC

length: 16
size: .
V: TRBV10-3
D: .
J: TRBJ2-1
CDR3: CAISEPDRTQPNEQFF
DNA: TGTGCCATCAGTGAGCCAGACAGGACGCAACCCAATGAGCAGTTCTTC